This T cell receptor beta chain was profiled in a study of T cells in Graves' hyperthyroidism and ophthalmopathy. Germline-derived CDR1 and CDR2 are MNHNS and SASEGT. There are 15 residues in the CDR3. V gave up 1 base and J gave up 4 bases, with 10 bases separating them. Study conclusions and caveats: From stable hyperthyroidism, ophthalmopathy was separated by a 13 V-J model. The majority of expanded thyroid clonotypes above 0.001 also appeared in blood.

Amplified regions were TCR beta CDR3 sequences from RNA transcripts. A set of HTBI primers served as the primers for a first-round RT-PCR of the TCR CDR3. From the multiplex PCR reads, TCRdb called clonotypes with MiXCR, one entry per CDR3 protein. Altogether 250,000 to 400,000 distinct CDR3 sequences are present, 12% to 15% being singletons, with the ten largest covering approximately 35%. Investigators excluded patients with uncontrolled infection, other autoimmune disease, pregnancy or lactation. Points on this clonotype: Its antigen remains unknown.

The receptor's source is a woman between 40 and 50 years old with Graves' ophthalmopathy. The chain is built from TRBV6-1 and TRBJ2-2; D may be TRBD1 (5 bases). Material for sequencing was blood. CDR3 amino acids: CASSEVLGATGELFF. CDR3 nucleotides: TGTGCCAGCAGTGAAGTTCTAGGGGCCACCGGGGAGCTGTTTTTT.